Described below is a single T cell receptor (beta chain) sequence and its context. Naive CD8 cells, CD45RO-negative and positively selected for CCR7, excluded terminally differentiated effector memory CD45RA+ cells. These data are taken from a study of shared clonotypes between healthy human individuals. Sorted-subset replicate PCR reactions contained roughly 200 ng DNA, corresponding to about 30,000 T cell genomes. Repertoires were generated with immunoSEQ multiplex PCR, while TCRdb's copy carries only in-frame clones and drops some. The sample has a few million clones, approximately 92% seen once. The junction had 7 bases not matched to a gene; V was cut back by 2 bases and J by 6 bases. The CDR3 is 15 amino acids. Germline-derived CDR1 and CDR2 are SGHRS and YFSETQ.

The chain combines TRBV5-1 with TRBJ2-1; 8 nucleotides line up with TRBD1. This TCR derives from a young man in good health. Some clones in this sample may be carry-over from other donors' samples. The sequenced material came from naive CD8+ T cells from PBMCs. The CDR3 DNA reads TGCGCCAGCAGCTTCCGGGACAGGTTAGGCAATGAGCAGTTCTTC. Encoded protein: CASSFRDRLGNEQFF.